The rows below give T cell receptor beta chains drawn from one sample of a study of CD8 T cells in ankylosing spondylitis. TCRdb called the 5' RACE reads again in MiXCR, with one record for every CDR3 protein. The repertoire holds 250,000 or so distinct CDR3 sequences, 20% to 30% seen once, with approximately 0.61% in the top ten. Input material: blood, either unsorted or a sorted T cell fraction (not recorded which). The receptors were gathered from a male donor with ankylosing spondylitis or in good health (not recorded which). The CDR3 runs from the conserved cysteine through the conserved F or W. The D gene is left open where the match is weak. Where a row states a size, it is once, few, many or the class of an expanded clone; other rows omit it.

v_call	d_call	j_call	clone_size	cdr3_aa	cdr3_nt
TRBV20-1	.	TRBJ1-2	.	CSAQSGPQGTWEGYTF	TGCAGTGCTCAGTCGGGACCCCAAGGAACCTGGGAGGGCTACACCTTC
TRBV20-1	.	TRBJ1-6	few	CSASPGGLTGPNSPLHF	TGCAGTGCTAGCCCCGGGGGTCTTACAGGGCCAAATTCACCCCTCCACTTT
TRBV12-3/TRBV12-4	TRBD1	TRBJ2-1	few	CASRDRGLRNEQFF	TGTGCCAGCAGGGACAGGGGCCTCCGTAATGAGCAGTTCTTC
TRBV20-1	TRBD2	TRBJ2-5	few	CSATSQRGDMYQETQYF	TGCAGTGCTACGAGCCAGCGGGGCGACATGTACCAAGAGACCCAGTACTTC
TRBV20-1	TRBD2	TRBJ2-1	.	CSARSGGIYNEQFF	TGCAGTGCTAGGAGCGGGGGGATATACAATGAGCAGTTCTTC
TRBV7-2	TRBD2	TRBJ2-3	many	CASSLAASGTTDTQYF	TGTGCCAGCAGCTTAGCGGCTAGCGGAACCACAGATACGCAGTATTTT
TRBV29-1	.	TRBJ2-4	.	CSVLRGKNIQYF	TGCAGCGTCCTACGGGGGAAAAACATTCAGTACTTC
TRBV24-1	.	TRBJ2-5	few	CATSDAGRGAQETQYF	TGTGCCACCAGTGATGCAGGGCGAGGGGCCCAAGAGACCCAGTACTTC
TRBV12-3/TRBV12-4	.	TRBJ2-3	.	CASSLGRLPRSTDTQYF	TGTGCCAGCAGTTTAGGGAGACTCCCCCGTAGCACAGATACGCAGTATTTT
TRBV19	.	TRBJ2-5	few	CASSVRSFETQYF	TGTGCCAGTAGTGTTCGGAGTTTCGAGACCCAGTACTTC
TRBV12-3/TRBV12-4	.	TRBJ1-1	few	CASNPGTEAFF	TGTGCCAGCAATCCAGGCACTGAAGCTTTCTTT
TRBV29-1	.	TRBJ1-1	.	CSVAGYTEAFF	TGCAGCGTTGCCGGGTACACTGAAGCTTTCTTT
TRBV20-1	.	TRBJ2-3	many	CSARDLNTDTQYF	TGCAGTGCTAGAGATCTAAACACAGATACGCAGTATTTT
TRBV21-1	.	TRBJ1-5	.	CASSKPYWPRGSNQPQHF	TGTGCCAGCAGCAAACCCTATTGGCCCCGCGGGAGCAATCAGCCCCAGCATTTT
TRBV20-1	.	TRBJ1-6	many	CSVGGERLGYSPLHF	TGCAGTGTAGGCGGGGAACGACTTGGGTATTCACCCCTCCACTTT
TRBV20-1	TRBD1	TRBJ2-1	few	CSAHRDRGYNEQFF	TGCAGTGCCCACCGGGACAGGGGTTACAATGAGCAGTTCTTC
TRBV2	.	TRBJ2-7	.	CASRTGSEQYF	TGTGCCAGCAGAACAGGGTCCGAGCAGTACTTC
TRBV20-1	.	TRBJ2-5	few	CSASQGSQETQYF	TGCAGTGCTAGTCAGGGGTCCCAAGAGACCCAGTACTTC
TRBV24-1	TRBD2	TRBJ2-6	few	CATSAARGGPSRSGANVLTF	TGTGCCACCAGTGCAGCCCGGGGGGGACCTAGTCGCTCTGGGGCCAACGTCCTGACTTTC
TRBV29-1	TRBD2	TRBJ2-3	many	CSHPVSGGDTQYF	TGCAGCCACCCCGTTAGCGGGGGAGATACGCAGTATTTT
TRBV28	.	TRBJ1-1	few	CASKTRRNTEAFF	TGTGCCAGTAAGACACGGCGGAACACTGAAGCTTTCTTT
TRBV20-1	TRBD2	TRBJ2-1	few	CSATLGLAGFGSYNEQFF	TGCAGTGCTACCCTGGGACTAGCGGGGTTCGGCTCCTACAATGAGCAGTTCTTC
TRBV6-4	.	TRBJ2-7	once	CASSDSGTSAYEQYF	TGTGCCAGCAGTGACTCCGGGACATCAGCCTACGAGCAGTACTTC
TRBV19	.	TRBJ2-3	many	CASSNGLASTDTQYF	TGTGCCAGTAGTAACGGTCTAGCTAGCACAGATACGCAGTATTTT
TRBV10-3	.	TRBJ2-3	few	CAISRRLGLGPEDTQYF	TGTGCCATCAGTCGTAGGCTGGGATTAGGGCCTGAGGATACGCAGTATTTT
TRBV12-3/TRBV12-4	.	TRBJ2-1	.	CASSLKARPSVFNEQFF	TGTGCCAGCAGTTTAAAGGCCCGGCCTTCGGTATTCAATGAGCAGTTCTTC
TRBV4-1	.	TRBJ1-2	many	CATRKTWGGYGYTF	TGCGCCACCAGAAAGACGTGGGGTGGCTATGGCTACACCTTC
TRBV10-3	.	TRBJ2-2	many	CAMGQGNTGELFF	TGTGCCATGGGCCAGGGAAACACCGGGGAGCTGTTTTTT
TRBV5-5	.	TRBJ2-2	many	CASSQSPLRTGELFF	TGTGCCAGCAGCCAGTCCCCCCTACGAACCGGGGAGCTGTTTTTT